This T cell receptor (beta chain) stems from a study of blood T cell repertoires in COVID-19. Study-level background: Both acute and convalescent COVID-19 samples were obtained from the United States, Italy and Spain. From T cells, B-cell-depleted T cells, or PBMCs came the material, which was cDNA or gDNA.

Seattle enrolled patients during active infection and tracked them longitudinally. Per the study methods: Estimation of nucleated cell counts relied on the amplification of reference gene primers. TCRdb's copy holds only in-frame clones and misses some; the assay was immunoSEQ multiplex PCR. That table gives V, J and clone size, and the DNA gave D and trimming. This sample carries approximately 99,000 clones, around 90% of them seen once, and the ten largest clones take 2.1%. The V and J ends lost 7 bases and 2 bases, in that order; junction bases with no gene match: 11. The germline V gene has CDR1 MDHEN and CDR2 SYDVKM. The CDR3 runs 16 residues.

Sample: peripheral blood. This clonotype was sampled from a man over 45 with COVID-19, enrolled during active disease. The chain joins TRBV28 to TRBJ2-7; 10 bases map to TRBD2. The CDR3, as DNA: TGTGCCAGCACCCGGATAGCGGGGGGCCTCACCTACGAGCAGTACTTC. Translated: CASTRIAGGLTYEQYF.